These 22 T cell receptor beta chains were all obtained from the same sample, sequenced in a study of cytomegalovirus exposure and HLA in healthy donors. The PCR was carried out with 60 Vbeta primers and 13 Jbeta primers. TCRdb's copy holds only in-frame clones and misses some; the assay was immunoSEQ multiplex PCR. Of under 170,000 clones in the sample, more than 75% are singletons; the top ten hold roughly 3.6%. Material: PBMCs. All receptors derive from a human donor in good health.

J is TRBJ2-3 and V is TRBV4-2; D unresolved. Trimming removed 0 bases from V and 1 base from J, with 8 bases in between. The CDR3 contains 15 residues. Germline V gene lookup returns CDR1 LGHNA and CDR2 YNFKEQ. As DNA, the CDR3 is TGTGCCAGCAGCCAAGAGTCCCGAGGCACAGATACGCAGTATTTT. This gives the protein CASSQESRGTDTQYF.

This chain joins TRBV28 and TRBJ1-5; D remains ambiguous. Germline CDR1 is MDHEN and CDR2 is SYDVKM. CDR3 length equals 15 residues. Deletions cut 7 bases from V and 1 base from J, with 14 bases between. The CDR3 loop is CASTPAGGSNQPQHF. CDR3 bases: TGTGCCAGCACCCCTGCGGGCGGCAGCAATCAGCCCCAGCATTTT.

The rearrangement uses TRBV6-5 and TRBJ2-7; possibly TRBD1 for D (5 bases). The V end was cut by 5 bases, the J end by 6 bases, with 14 bases between. The CDR3 is 13 amino acids. The germline gives CDR1 MNHEY, CDR2 SVGAGI. The CDR3 sequence is CASSPPGIREQYF. The CDR3 DNA is TGTGCCAGCAGTCCACCAGGGATACGCGAGCAGTACTTC.

This clone has just a few counts. This rearrangement joins TRBV5-8 to TRBJ1-5; possibly TRBD1 for D (6 bases). The CDR3 runs 15 residues. From germline, CDR1 is SGHTS and CDR2 YDEGEE. Trimming removed 6 bases at V and 2 bases at J, with 15 bases between. This chain's CDR3 is CASIYRAGGNQPQHF. For the CDR3, the DNA is TGTGCCAGCATCTACAGGGCGGGTGGCAATCAGCCCCAGCATTTT.

The chain links TRBV6-6 to TRBJ2-7, with D possibly matching TRBD1 (5 bases). The germline V gene encodes CDR1 MNHNY and CDR2 SVGAGI (reference sequence). CDR3 length: 12 amino acids. Trimming removed 5 bases from V and 5 bases from J, with 10 bases in between. CDR3 in amino acids: CASSPQGNEQYF. The CDR3, as DNA: TGTGCCAGCAGTCCTCAGGGTAACGAGCAGTACTTC.

This chain's CDR3 is CASSDSIDRGGGYTF. Here the CDR3 DNA reads TGTGCCAGCAGTGACTCGATTGACAGGGGTGGAGGCTACACCTTC. The V call is TRBV6-4, the J call TRBJ1-2, with 8 bases fitting TRBD1. Per the germline V gene, CDR1 is MRHNA and CDR2 is SNTAGT. The ends lost 0 bases at V and 8 bases at J; junction bases unmatched: 8. The CDR3 runs 15 residues.

CDR3 DNA: TGTGCCTGGAGTCAGGGGACCAACTACGAGCAGTACTTC. It translates to CAWSQGTNYEQYF. The genes are TRBV30 and TRBJ2-7; maybe TRBD1 (6 bases). The V end lost 2 bases, the J end lost 3 bases, and 11 bases lay between the germline ends. Germline loops: CDR1 GTSNPN, CDR2 SVGIG (reference sequence). This CDR3 region has 13 residues.

This chain links TRBV7-9 with TRBJ1-6; D not resolved. This CDR3 is 12 amino acids long. V lost 4 bases, J lost 10 bases, and 8 bases lay in between. Germline V gene lookup returns CDR1 SEHNR and CDR2 FQNEAQ (reference sequence). CDR3 sequence reads: CASSWFLSPLHF. Written as DNA, the CDR3 is TGTGCCAGCAGCTGGTTCCTATCACCCCTCCACTTT.

This clone has only a few counts. The chain links TRBV5-8 to TRBJ2-7; TRBD1 is a possible D gene (6 bases). Per the germline V gene, CDR1 is SGHTS and CDR2 is YDEGEE. CDR3 size: 14 residues. V was shortened by 3 bases and J by 4 bases, with 14 bases between the two germline ends. The CDR3 DNA reads as TGTGCCAGCAGCTATCCAGGGGCCGTATACGAGCAGTACTTC. Translated, it gives CASSYPGAVYEQYF.

V gene TRBV7-8 combines with J gene TRBJ2-1, with 14 bases aligning to TRBD2. Germline values: CDR1 SGHVS, CDR2 FQNEAQ. J was trimmed by 6 bases and V by 1 base; bases with no gene match: 11. The CDR3 totals 19 residues. CDR3 sequence (DNA): TGTGCCAGCAGCTTAGTTGGACTAGCGGGAGGCTTGATTGTCAATGAGCAGTTCTTC. Translating it yields CASSLVGLAGGLIVNEQFF.

This CDR3 is CASSYPTGTGELFF. DNA for the CDR3: TGTGCCAGCAGCTATCCGACAGGCACCGGGGAGCTGTTTTTT. V and J are TRBV7-9 and TRBJ2-2, with D possibly TRBD1 on 6 matching bases. Germline CDR1 reads SEHNR; CDR2 reads FQNEAQ (reference sequence). The CDR3 totals 14 residues. V lost 4 bases, J lost 4 bases, and 10 bases lay in between.

The genes are TRBV27 and TRBJ2-1, with 10 bases that match TRBD1. CDR1 and CDR2 from the germline V gene are MNHEY and SMNVEV (reference sequence). The CDR3 loop spans 15 amino acids. V lost 2 bases, J lost 4 bases, and 2 bases stayed unmatched. The CDR3 protein is CASSLGTGDYNEQFF. The CDR3, as DNA: TGTGCCAGCAGTTTAGGGACAGGGGATTACAATGAGCAGTTCTTC.

V gene TRBV21-1 combines with J gene TRBJ1-1; the table calls TRBD1, which could not be checked here. TRBV21-1 is designated a pseudogene. CDR3 size: 17 residues. The CDR3 DNA is TGTGCCAGCAGCAAAGTCCCTGGACAGACCTTGAACACTGAAGCTTTCTTT. It codes for CASSKVPGQTLNTEAFF.

V usage is TRBV5-1 and J usage is TRBJ2-3; TRBD2 matches 14 bases. V lost 3 bases and J lost 6; bases outside the gene matches: 0. The CDR3 spans 14 residues. CDR1 is SGHRS and CDR2 is YFSETQ in the germline V gene. This CDR3 is CASSWTSGGDTQYF. CDR3 bases: TGCGCCAGCAGCTGGACTAGCGGGGGGGATACGCAGTATTTT. The full variable domain, rest sourced from reference TRBV5-1 and TRBJ2-3, is KAGVTQTPRYLIKTRGQQVTLSCSPISGHRSVSWYQQTPGQGLQFLFEYFSETQRNKGNFPGRFSGRQFSNSRSEMNVSTLELGDSALYLCASSWTSGGDTQYFGPGTRLTVL.

The chain couples TRBV10-3 to TRBJ2-3; D is possibly TRBD2 (5 bases). The V end was cut by 10 bases, the J end by 0 bases, with 20 bases between. The length of the CDR3 is 16 residues. Germline lookup yields CDR1 ENHRY and CDR2 SYGVKD. CDR3 sequence: CATHPGTRASTDTQYF. The CDR3 DNA reads as TGTGCCACGCATCCGGGAACGAGAGCTAGCACAGATACGCAGTATTTT.

The chain employs TRBV5-1 and TRBJ2-5, with TRBD2 identical over 8 bases. The CDR3 covers 15 residues. V lost 0 bases to trimming and J lost 3 bases; unmatched junction nucleotides: 4. In germline, CDR1 is SGHRS, CDR2 YFSETQ. CDR3 region: CASSLAVAGKETQYF. CDR3 nucleotide sequence: TGCGCCAGCAGCTTGGCAGTAGCGGGGAAAGAGACCCAGTACTTC.

This clone was recorded a few times. This rearrangement joins TRBV7-3 to TRBJ2-1; 7 nucleotides agree with TRBD1. Trimming took 5 bases from V and 10 from J; bases not matched to a gene: 11. The CDR3 runs to 14 residues. Germline CDR1 SGHTA, CDR2 FQGTGA. The CDR3 sequence is CASSPETGSVEQFF. CDR3 coding DNA: TGTGCCAGCAGCCCAGAGACAGGGAGCGTGGAGCAGTTCTTC.

The rearrangement links TRBV14 to TRBJ2-5; D possibly corresponds to TRBD2 (6 bases). The J call may be mistaken, given a closer DNA end match to TRBJ2-7. Germline loops: CDR1 SGHDN, CDR2 FVKESK. The CDR3 sequence is 14 residues long. The CDR3 spells CASSQGLRLYEQYF. Here the CDR3 DNA reads TGTGCCAGCAGCCAGGGACTCCGTCTCTACGAGCAGTACTTC.

This chain connects TRBV4-2 to TRBJ2-1; 14 bases are a match to TRBD2. The germline gives CDR1 LGHNA, CDR2 YNFKEQ. CDR3 length: 18 amino acids. Trimming took 0 bases from V and 5 from J; bases not matched to a gene: 6. The CDR3 loop is CASSQDSRLAGGNNEQFF. The CDR3 DNA follows: TGTGCCAGCAGCCAAGATAGTAGACTAGCGGGAGGGAACAATGAGCAGTTCTTC.

CDR3 DNA: TGTGCCAGTAGTATGACTAGCGGGAGGACTCTGGCCAAAAACATTCAGTACTTC. Its translation: CASSMTSGRTLAKNIQYF. This sequence joins TRBV19 and TRBJ2-4, with 13 positions matching TRBD2. The CDR3 is made up of 18 amino acids. Trimming removed 3 bases from V and 1 base from J; junction bases left unmatched: 6. The germline V gene encodes CDR1 LNHDA and CDR2 SQIVND (reference sequence).

The chain combines TRBV5-4 with TRBJ2-7; TRBD2 matches 10 bases. V gave up 7 bases and J gave up 6 bases; unmatched junction bases: 10. The germline V gene has CDR1 SGHNT and CDR2 YYREEE (reference sequence). The CDR3 runs 14 residues. Written as DNA, the CDR3 is TGTGCCAGCGGATCTAGCGGGAGCCCCACCGAGCAGTACTTC. Its protein is CASGSSGSPTEQYF.

The rearrangement uses TRBV28 and TRBJ2-3, with D perhaps TRBD2 (6 bases). Trimming shortened V by 3 bases and J by 1 base, and 14 bases separated the two germline ends. The CDR3 loop spans 16 amino acids. Germline V gene sequence: CDR1 MDHEN, CDR2 SYDVKM. The CDR3 nucleotides are TGTGCCAGCAGTTTCAGTGTTAGGGAGGGCACAGATACGCAGTATTTT. This codes for CASSFSVREGTDTQYF. Using reference TRBV28 and TRBJ2-3 for the parts outside the CDR3, the full variable domain is DVKVTQSSRYLVKRTGEKVFLECVQDMDHENMFWYRQDPGLGLRLIYFSYDVKMKEKGDIPEGYSVSREKKERFSLILESASTNQTSMYLCASSFSVREGTDTQYFGPGTRLTVL.